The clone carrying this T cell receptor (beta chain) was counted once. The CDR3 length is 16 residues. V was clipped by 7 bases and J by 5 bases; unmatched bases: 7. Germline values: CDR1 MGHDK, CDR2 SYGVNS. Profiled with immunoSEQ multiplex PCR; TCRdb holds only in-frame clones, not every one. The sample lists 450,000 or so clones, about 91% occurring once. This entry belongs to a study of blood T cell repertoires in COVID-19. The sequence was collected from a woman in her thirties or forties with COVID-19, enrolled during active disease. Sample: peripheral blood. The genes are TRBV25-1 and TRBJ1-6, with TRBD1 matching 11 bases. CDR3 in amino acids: CASTWRDRGDNSPLHF. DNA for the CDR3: TGTGCCAGCACCTGGCGGGACAGGGGGGATAATTCACCCCTCCACTTT.